This T cell receptor (beta chain) was found in a study of cytomegalovirus exposure and HLA in healthy donors. Study-level information: A prior study identified just under 120 million unique TCR beta sequences from 190 million or so T cells. HLA-typed donors contributed about 85 million unique TCRs, which were held in an early data release.

Study-wide results and caveats: A later analysis linked a missense variant in DCLRE1C to the trimming of TCR beta V and J genes. Sequencing likely caused a cluster of highly shared sequence variants.

A word on this clone: No antigen is known for it.

With 6 bases removed from V and 4 bases from J, the gap between germline ends came to 20 bases. The CDR3 runs to 15 residues. From germline, CDR1 is SQVTM and CDR2 ANQGSEA. Researchers ran the PCR with 60 Vbeta and 13 Jbeta primers. The assay was immunoSEQ multiplex PCR, and TCRdb's table has in-frame clones only and misses some. This sample has 100,000 to 150,000 clones, with roughly 80% found just once. This receptor was identified in a man aged 18 to 30 in good health and CMV-seropositive. The V and J genes are TRBV29-1 and TRBJ2-3; a weak D match, TRBD2 (6 bases). Sequenced input: PBMCs. The CDR3, as DNA: TGCAGCGTGATCCGGCGGGCGGGGCTCTCAGATACGCAGTATTTT. Its protein product is CSVIRRAGLSDTQYF.